A selection of T cell receptor beta chains follows, all from one sample in a study of T cells in Graves' hyperthyroidism and ophthalmopathy. MiXCR was run by TCRdb on the multiplex PCR reads, yielding one entry per CDR3 protein. The sample has roughly 700,000 distinct CDR3 sequences; 17% are singletons. The sample was blood. The source is a man aged 45 to 65 with Graves' hyperthyroidism. The CDR3 runs from the conserved cysteine through the conserved F or W. The D gene is left open where the match is weak. Not all rows give a size; the values are once, few, many and, for expanded clones, a class.

>many|TRBJ1-2|.|TRBV15
TGTGCCACCAGCGCTCAAGAAGGCTACACCTTC
CATSAQEGYTF
>few|TRBJ2-1|TRBD2|TRBV20-1
TGCAGTGTCACCCTAGCGGTCTACAATGAGCAGTTCTTC
CSVTLAVYNEQFF
>many|TRBJ1-5|.|TRBV7-9
TGTGCCAGCAGCGGTGACGGGGGGCCCACTCAGCATTTT
CASSGDGGPTQHF
>.|TRBJ2-5|.|TRBV9
TGTGCCAGCAGCGTGGACACGAAATTTGGGACCCAGTACTTC
CASSVDTKFGTQYF
>few|TRBJ2-7|.|TRBV19
TGTGCCAGTAGTATCGGACAGCCCCTCGACGAGCAGTACTTC
CASSIGQPLDEQYF
>many|TRBJ2-7|.|TRBV5-5
TGTGCCAGCAGCGTAGGACAGATCGTCGAAGAGCAGTACTTC
CASSVGQIVEEQYF
>.|TRBJ1-2|.|TRBV18
TGTGCCAGCTCACCACCAACTCTAGCCTACACCTTC
CASSPPTLAYTF
>many|TRBJ1-4|.|TRBV6-1
TGTGCCAGCAGTAACACCCGTACAGAGAGAGAAAAACTGTTTTTT
CASSNTRTEREKLFF
>many|TRBJ2-2|TRBD2|TRBV27
TGTGCCAGCAGTGGGATAGCGGGAGCAGTTCCCGGGGAGCTGTTTTTT
CASSGIAGAVPGELFF
>.|TRBJ2-4|.|TRBV14
TGTGCCATCCTCTATGGGCTTGGTGACATTCAGTACTTC
CAILYGLGDIQYF
>many|TRBJ2-7|.|TRBV2
TGTGCCAGCAGTGAGTTCCGCGAGCAGTACTTC
CASSEFREQYF
>many|TRBJ1-4|TRBD1|TRBV7-2
TGTGCCAGCAGCCAAGGGGGACAGCATAATGAAAAACTGTTTTTT
CASSQGGQHNEKLFF
>many|TRBJ1-5|TRBD1|TRBV19
TGTGCCAGTAGTGGACAGGGTTTTCAGCCCCAGCATTTT
CASSGQGFQPQHF
>.|TRBJ2-7|TRBD2|TRBV2
TGCGCCAGCACTTCGGCTAGCGGGAGGACCGAGGCCTACGAGCAGGACTTC
CASTSASGRTEAYEQDF
>many|TRBJ1-2|.|TRBV28
TGTGCCAGCAGTTTAGTCCAGGGCGAAGGCTACACCTTC
CASSLVQGEGYTF
>.|TRBJ1-1|TRBD1|TRBV3-1
TGTGCCAGCAGCCAAACAGGGGGCGCTGAGGGTGAAGCTTTCTTT
CASSQTGGAEGEAFF
>few|TRBJ1-5|.|TRBV6-5
TGTGCCAGCAGTTACGGCCGAAATCAGCCCCAGCATTTT
CASSYGRNQPQHF
>many|TRBJ2-1|TRBD2|TRBV28
TGTGCCAGCAGTTCCCCTTGGAGCGGGGCGTACAATGAGCAGTTCTTC
CASSSPWSGAYNEQFF
>many|TRBJ2-5|.|TRBV2
TGTGCCAGCAGTGAAGCACCTACCTTTCCCCAAGAGACCCAGTACTTC
CASSEAPTFPQETQYF
>few|TRBJ2-5|.|TRBV7-9
TGTGCCAGCAACCATCCTGGAGGGAGAGGTATAGAGACCCAGTACTTC
CASNHPGGRGIETQYF
>few|TRBJ2-1|TRBD2|TRBV9
TGTGCCAGCAGCGTTCGGGCTAGCGGCTACAATGAGCAGTTCTTC
CASSVRASGYNEQFF
>few|TRBJ1-1|.|TRBV5-1
TGCGCCAGCAGCTTGAATACCCCCGGGGTTGAAGCTTTCTTT
CASSLNTPGVEAFF
>.|TRBJ2-7|TRBD2|TRBV4-1
TGCGCCAGCAGCCCCACATTTGGGACTACCTACTACGAGCAGTACTTC
CASSPTFGTTYYEQYF
>many|TRBJ1-2|.|TRBV28
TGTGCCAGCAGCTTAGCGGACAACTATGGCTACACCTTC
CASSLADNYGYTF
>.|TRBJ2-7|.|TRBV18
TGTGCCAGCTCATCGAGAGCGGGTTCCTCCTACGAGCAGTACTTC
CASSSRAGSSYEQYF
>once|TRBJ2-2|.|TRBV4-1
TGCGCCAGCAGCCAACAAACCGGGACATTCAGCACCGGGGAGCTGTTTTTT
CASSQQTGTFSTGELFF
>many|TRBJ1-6|.|TRBV7-3
TGTGCCAGCAGCCCCGATCGGAGCTCACCCCTCCACTTT
CASSPDRSSPLHF
>many|TRBJ1-3|.|TRBV7-9
TGTGCCAGCAGCTCCCTCCAAAGGGCAGTGCACTCTGGAAACACCATATATTTT
CASSSLQRAVHSGNTIYF
>few|TRBJ1-3|.|TRBV5-7
TGTGCCAGCAGCCAGCTGAGCTCTGGAAACACCATATATTTT
CASSQLSSGNTIYF
>many|TRBJ2-2|.|TRBV2
TGTGCTAGCTACAGGGTAACTGGGGAGCTGTTTTTT
CASYRVTGELFF
>many|TRBJ2-7|.|TRBV6-1
TGTGCCAGCAGGGCTCAAACGGAGGGCTACGAGCAGTACTTC
CASRAQTEGYEQYF
>.|TRBJ2-3|TRBD2|TRBV29-1
TGCAGCGTTGAAGGGACTAGCGGGGGCCCCTCGAATACGCAGTATTTT
CSVEGTSGGPSNTQYF
>.|TRBJ1-4|.|TRBV19
TGTGCCAGTAGTACCCTGACGGTTCCTAATGAAGAACTGTTTTTT
CASSTLTVPNEELFF
>many|TRBJ1-1|.|TRBV12-3/TRBV12-4
TGTGCCAGCAGTTCCAAGGGTGTGGGAGGGACTGAAGCTTTCTTT
CASSSKGVGGTEAFF
>many|TRBJ2-1|TRBD2|TRBV29-1
TGCAGCGTTGAAGGGACTAGCAATGAGCAGTTCTTC
CSVEGTSNEQFF
>.|TRBJ2-7|.|TRBV27
TGTGCCAACAGTTTAAGCATGGGTCTTATAACCTACGAGCAGTACTTC
CANSLSMGLITYEQYF
>.|TRBJ1-2|.|TRBV6-1
TGTGCCAGCAGACCCGAGGTGCTCAGGAACTATGGCTACACCTTC
CASRPEVLRNYGYTF
>many|TRBJ2-7|TRBD2|TRBV3-1
TGTGCCAGCAGCCAAGTTCCTAGCGGCTACGAGCAGTACTTC
CASSQVPSGYEQYF
>.|TRBJ1-2|TRBD1|TRBV12-3/TRBV12-4
TGTGCCAGCAGTTTAGTCGTTGGGACAGTCTATGGCTACACCTTC
CASSLVVGTVYGYTF
>.|TRBJ1-5|.|TRBV28
TGTGCCAGCAGTTTAATGACCCTTTATAGCAATCAGCCCCAGCATTTT
CASSLMTLYSNQPQHF
>.|TRBJ1-2|TRBD1|TRBV3-1
TGTGCCAGCAGCCATTCCCGGGGACAGGGCGATGGCTACACCTTC
CASSHSRGQGDGYTF
>.|TRBJ2-1|.|TRBV24-1
TGTGCCACCAGTGACTACCGGGCCAGAATTAGAGATGAGCAGTTCTTC
CATSDYRARIRDEQFF
>.|TRBJ2-3|TRBD2|TRBV11-3
TGTGCCAGCAGGCCATCTGGCGGGAGGCCCACAGATACGCAGTATTTT
CASRPSGGRPTDTQYF
>few|TRBJ1-2|.|TRBV10-2
TGCGCCAGCACCGTTGACTTAACCAACTATGGCTACACCTTC
CASTVDLTNYGYTF
>.|TRBJ1-1|TRBD1|TRBV6-1
TGTGCCAGCAGCATCTGGACAGGGAGCAACACTGAAGCTTTCTTT
CASSIWTGSNTEAFF
>many|TRBJ2-1|.|TRBV7-2
TGTGCCAGCAGCTTAGAGGGGGGAGATGAGCAGTTCTTC
CASSLEGGDEQFF
>many|TRBJ2-7|TRBD2|TRBV6-1
TGTGCCAGCAGGAAGTTCGGGACTAGCGGATACGAGCAGTACTTC
CASRKFGTSGYEQYF
>.|TRBJ2-7|.|TRBV20-1
TGCAGTGCTAGAGATATCCCGACCAGGGCATCCTACGAGCAGTACTTC
CSARDIPTRASYEQYF
>few|TRBJ1-1|.|TRBV30
TGTGCCTGGACTTTAGAACCAGCGGGGGTCGCTGAAGCTTTCTTT
CAWTLEPAGVAEAFF
>.|TRBJ1-1|.|TRBV30
TGTCCCTCCCCCTTGGGGAACACTGAAGCTTTCTTT
CPSPLGNTEAFF
>many|TRBJ2-1|TRBD2|TRBV9
TGTGCCAGCAGCCTCGCTAGCGGGAGGGGGGATGAGCAGTTCTTC
CASSLASGRGDEQFF
>.|TRBJ2-1|TRBD2|TRBV28
TGTGCCAGCAGTCCAGGGGCTAGCGGGGCCTACAATGAGCAGTTCTTC
CASSPGASGAYNEQFF